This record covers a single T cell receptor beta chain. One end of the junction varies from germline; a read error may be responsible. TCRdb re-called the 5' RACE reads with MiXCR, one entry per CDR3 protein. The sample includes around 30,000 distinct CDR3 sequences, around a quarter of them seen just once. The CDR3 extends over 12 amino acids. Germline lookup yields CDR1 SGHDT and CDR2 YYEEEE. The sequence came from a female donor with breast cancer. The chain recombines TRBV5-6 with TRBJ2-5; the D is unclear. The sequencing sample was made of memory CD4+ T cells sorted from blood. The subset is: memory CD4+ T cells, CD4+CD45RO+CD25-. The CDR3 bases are TGTGCCGGCAGCGCCTTTCAAGAGACCCAGTACTTC. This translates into CAGSAFQETQYF.